The rows below give T cell receptor beta chains drawn from one sample of a study of shared clonotypes between healthy human individuals. The table came from immunoSEQ multiplex PCR; TCRdb's copy has only in-frame clones and leaves some out. Among 730,000 or so clones listed, about 78% were seen once. The sequenced sample was memory CD4+ T cells sorted from blood. These receptors came from a woman aged 25 to 39 in good health. Both conserved end residues are part of each CDR3. The order of the fields is clone size, J gene, V gene, D gene, CDR3 DNA, CDR3 protein. The D gene is left open where the match is weak. Size values are once, few and many counts, or a class for expanded clones, and some rows have none.

.	TRBJ2-7	TRBV14	.	TGTGCCAGCAGCCCCAAGGGGGACGGAAGCTCCTACGAGCAGTACTTC	CASSPKGDGSSYEQYF
few	TRBJ1-5	TRBV6-1	TRBD1	TGTGCCAGCAAGGGGGGACAGAGCAATCAGCCCCAGCATTTT	CASKGGQSNQPQHF
.	TRBJ2-2	TRBV7-9	TRBD2	TGTGCCAGCAGCCCAAGTCTTATGAGCGGGAGGAACACCGGGGAGCTGTTTTTT	CASSPSLMSGRNTGELFF
.	TRBJ2-5	TRBV27	TRBD2	TGTGCCAGCAGGAGGAAACTAGCGGGAGTTGGAGAGACCCAGTACTTC	CASRRKLAGVGETQYF
.	TRBJ2-7	TRBV27	TRBD2	TGTGCCAGCTCCTTGTCAAGGGGACTAGCTCCCTACGAGCAGTACTTC	CASSLSRGLAPYEQYF
.	TRBJ2-1	TRBV18	TRBD2	TGTGCCAGCTCACCACCGGTGGCGGGACTAGCGGGAGCTGGTGAGCAGTTCTTC	CASSPPVAGLAGAGEQFF
.	TRBJ2-5	TRBV7-2	.	TGTGCCAGCAGCCCCAACGGGGGGCTCAAAGAGACCCAGTACTTC	CASSPNGGLKETQYF
.	TRBJ2-1	TRBV27	TRBD2	TGTGCCAGCTGTAGCGGGAGGGTCTCCTACAATGAGCAGTTCTTC	CASCSGRVSYNEQFF
few	TRBJ1-2	TRBV7-2	TRBD1	TGTGCCAGCAGTAGAATTAACAGGGGACGCTACACCTTC	CASSRINRGRYTF
.	TRBJ2-3	TRBV6-1	TRBD2	TGTGCCAGCAGTGAGTCGGGCGGCGGGAGATATACGCAGTATTTT	CASSESGGGRYTQYF
.	TRBJ1-5	TRBV6-4	TRBD1	TGTGCCAGCGCAAAGGGGAAGGGGGACAGGCCCAATCAGCCCCAGCATTTT	CASAKGKGDRPNQPQHF
few	TRBJ2-5	TRBV15	.	TGTGCCACCAGCAGAGATCTGGGGCACCAAGAGACCCAGTACTTC	CATSRDLGHQETQYF
.	TRBJ1-5	TRBV27	.	TGTGCCAGCAGTGCGATGCCAGGATCGAATCAGCCCCAGCATTTT	CASSAMPGSNQPQHF
.	TRBJ1-4	TRBV7-2	TRBD1	TGTGCCAGCAGCACCCGACAGGGGAGTAATGAAAAACTGTTTTTT	CASSTRQGSNEKLFF
.	TRBJ2-3	TRBV5-6	.	TGTGCCAGCAGCTTGGGGACCAGCACAGATACGCAGTATTTT	CASSLGTSTDTQYF
.	TRBJ2-7	TRBV5-4	TRBD2	TGTGCCAGCAGCGTCTCCGGGACTAGCGGGAGAGAGCAGTACTTC	CASSVSGTSGREQYF
.	TRBJ2-7	TRBV6-5	TRBD2	TGTGCCAGCAGTCGCGGGGGTCTGGGCTACGAGCAGTACTTC	CASSRGGLGYEQYF
few	TRBJ1-5	TRBV27	.	TGTGCCAGCAGTCCGGGTAGCAATCAGCCCCAGCATTTT	CASSPGSNQPQHF
few	TRBJ2-7	TRBV19	.	TGTGCCAGTAGCATTAGACTAGGCCTCGAGCAGTACTTC	CASSIRLGLEQYF
.	TRBJ2-5	TRBV11-2	.	TGTGCCAGCAGCTCTCAAGTGAAGGGATTATACGGAGAGACCCAGTACTTC	CASSSQVKGLYGETQYF
.	TRBJ2-1	TRBV30	TRBD2	TGTGCCTGGAGGGATACTAGCGGGAACTACAATGAGCAGTTCTTC	CAWRDTSGNYNEQFF
.	TRBJ2-3	TRBV4-1	TRBD2	TGCGCCAGCAGCCAAGGCCGGGGACTAGCGGGAACAGATACGCAGTATTTT	CASSQGRGLAGTDTQYF
.	TRBJ1-1	TRBV5-4	.	TGTGCCAGCAGCTTGGGACTGATGAACACTGAAGCTTTCTTT	CASSLGLMNTEAFF
.	TRBJ2-5	TRBV19	TRBD2	TGTGCCAGTAGTACCCCGAGCGGGAAACAAGAGACCCAGTACTTC	CASSTPSGKQETQYF
.	TRBJ1-4	TRBV9	.	TGTGCCAGCAGCGTAGATTGGGGTAATGAAAAACTGTTTTTT	CASSVDWGNEKLFF
few	TRBJ2-6	TRBV5-3	.	TGTGCCAGAAGCAAGTGTCGTGGGGCCAACGTCCTGACTTTC	CARSKCRGANVLTF
few	TRBJ1-2	TRBV2	.	TGTGCCAGCAGCCGCAGGGGTGAGGCAAGCTATGGCTACACCTTC	CASSRRGEASYGYTF
once	TRBJ2-3	TRBV11-2	.	TGTGCCAGCAGCTCGAGCGGGCAAGGCACAGATACGCAGTATTTT	CASSSSGQGTDTQYF
.	TRBJ2-3	TRBV2	.	TGTGCCAGCAGTGGGATGAACACAGATACGCAGTATTTT	CASSGMNTDTQYF
once	TRBJ1-1	TRBV19	TRBD1	TGTGCCAGTAGTAGTAACATAGCCGGGACAGACTATGCTGCTTTCTTT	CASSSNIAGTDYAAFF
.	TRBJ1-3	TRBV28	.	TGTGCCAGCAGTGGGGATTTAAGGGACTCTGGAAACACCATATATTTT	CASSGDLRDSGNTIYF
once	TRBJ1-1	TRBV2	.	TGTGCCAGTGGCAGGGAGAACACTGAAGCTTTCTTT	CASGRENTEAFF
.	TRBJ2-5	TRBV10-3	.	TGTGCCATCAGGGAGGACAGAGAACAAGAGACCCAGTACTTC	CAIREDREQETQYF
.	TRBJ2-1	TRBV5-1	.	TGCGCCAGCAGCCCGTTGGGGTCGTCGTCCTACAATGAGCAGTTCTTC	CASSPLGSSSYNEQFF
.	TRBJ2-2	TRBV7-3	TRBD2	TGTGCCAGCAGCTCCTTAGCGGGAGGCACCGGGGAGCTGTTTTTT	CASSSLAGGTGELFF
.	TRBJ2-6	TRBV27	.	TGTGCCAGCAGTCCCTATGAACTCTCTGGGGCCAACGTCCTGACTTTC	CASSPYELSGANVLTF
.	TRBJ2-1	TRBV14	TRBD1	TGTGCCAGCAGCCGCCATCGCCAGGGACAGGGGGACAATGAGCAGTTCTTC	CASSRHRQGQGDNEQFF
.	TRBJ2-5	TRBV29-1	.	TGCAGCGTTGACTCAGGGCGAGATTGGGGGACCCAGTACTTC	CSVDSGRDWGTQYF
.	TRBJ1-1	TRBV6-5	.	TGTGCCAGCAGTTACTCGACGGACGGGATTACTGAAGCTTTCTTT	CASSYSTDGITEAFF
.	TRBJ2-5	TRBV9	.	TGTGCCAGCAGCGTAGGGCCCCGCCTGGTCCAAGAGACCCAGTACTTC	CASSVGPRLVQETQYF
.	TRBJ2-6	TRBV7-9	TRBD1	TGTGCCAGCAGCTTACAGGGACAGGGTCTAACCAACGTCCTGACTTTC	CASSLQGQGLTNVLTF
many	TRBJ1-2	TRBV7-2	TRBD1	TGTGCCAGCAGCTTATCCATTACAGGGGCGAGTGGCTACACCTTC	CASSLSITGASGYTF
.	TRBJ2-1	TRBV27	.	TGTGCCAGCAGGAAAGGGGGGACCGGGACTACATACAATGAGCAGTTCTTC	CASRKGGTGTTYNEQFF
.	TRBJ2-3	TRBV7-9	TRBD2	TGTGCCAGCGGGAGGGCCTCCACAGATACGCAGTATTTT	CASGRASTDTQYF
.	TRBJ2-3	TRBV9	.	TGTGCCAGCAGCACCGGGGGGCGAATTAGCACAGATACGCAGTATTTT	CASSTGGRISTDTQYF
few	TRBJ1-1	TRBV27	.	TGTGCCAGCAGTTTATCCCGGCAGCTAAAAGCTTTCTTT	CASSLSRQLKAFF
.	TRBJ2-2	TRBV28	.	TGTGCCAGCAGCTTGGGGGGATCGAACACCGGGGAGCTGTTTTTT	CASSLGGSNTGELFF
.	TRBJ1-3	TRBV9	.	TGTGCCAGCAGCGTAGTCGGGGAGTGGGCAGGAAACACCATATATTTT	CASSVVGEWAGNTIYF
.	TRBJ1-1	TRBV11-1	.	TGTGCCAGCAGCTTACCGACGGGACGAGGCCGTGATGAAGCTTTCTTT	CASSLPTGRGRDEAFF
.	TRBJ2-2	TRBV9	TRBD1	TGTGCCAGCAGCCCGCGACAGGGGGCCGGGGAGCTGTTTTTT	CASSPRQGAGELFF
few	TRBJ2-3	TRBV11-1	.	TGTGCCAGCAGCTTAGAAGATACGCAGTATTTT	CASSLEDTQYF
.	TRBJ1-1	TRBV27	.	TGTGCCAGCAGTTCCCCTCGCGGGGGGATGAACACTGAAGCTTTCTTT	CASSSPRGGMNTEAFF
.	TRBJ2-5	TRBV29-1	TRBD2	TGCAGCGTTTGGAGCGGGAGGTCTCCGGAGACCCAGTACTTC	CSVWSGRSPETQYF
once	TRBJ1-2	TRBV2	.	TGTGCCAGCAGTGAACGCCAGAACTATGGCTACACCTTC	CASSERQNYGYTF
.	TRBJ1-4	TRBV19	TRBD1	TGTGCCAGTAGTATGGGACAGGGGCCTAATGAAAAACTGTTTTTT	CASSMGQGPNEKLFF
.	TRBJ2-3	TRBV5-1	TRBD2	TGCGCCAGCAGCCCCGGGACTAGCAGGGGGACCAATACGCAGTATTTT	CASSPGTSRGTNTQYF
.	TRBJ2-3	TRBV7-2	.	TGTGCCAGCAGCTTTAAATCGGGAGCGGGCGATACGCAGTATTTT	CASSFKSGAGDTQYF
medium-sized	TRBJ2-6	TRBV7-2	.	TGTGCCAGCAGCCGCCCAGGGGCTGGGGCCAACGTCCTGACTTTC	CASSRPGAGANVLTF
.	TRBJ2-7	TRBV7-2	TRBD2	TGTGCCAGCAGCCGGACGGTCCTAGCGGGATGGGAGCAGTACTTC	CASSRTVLAGWEQYF
.	TRBJ2-2	TRBV6-1	TRBD2	TGTGCCAGCAGTGAAGCGACGGGAGGGCCCGGGGAGCTGTTTTTT	CASSEATGGPGELFF